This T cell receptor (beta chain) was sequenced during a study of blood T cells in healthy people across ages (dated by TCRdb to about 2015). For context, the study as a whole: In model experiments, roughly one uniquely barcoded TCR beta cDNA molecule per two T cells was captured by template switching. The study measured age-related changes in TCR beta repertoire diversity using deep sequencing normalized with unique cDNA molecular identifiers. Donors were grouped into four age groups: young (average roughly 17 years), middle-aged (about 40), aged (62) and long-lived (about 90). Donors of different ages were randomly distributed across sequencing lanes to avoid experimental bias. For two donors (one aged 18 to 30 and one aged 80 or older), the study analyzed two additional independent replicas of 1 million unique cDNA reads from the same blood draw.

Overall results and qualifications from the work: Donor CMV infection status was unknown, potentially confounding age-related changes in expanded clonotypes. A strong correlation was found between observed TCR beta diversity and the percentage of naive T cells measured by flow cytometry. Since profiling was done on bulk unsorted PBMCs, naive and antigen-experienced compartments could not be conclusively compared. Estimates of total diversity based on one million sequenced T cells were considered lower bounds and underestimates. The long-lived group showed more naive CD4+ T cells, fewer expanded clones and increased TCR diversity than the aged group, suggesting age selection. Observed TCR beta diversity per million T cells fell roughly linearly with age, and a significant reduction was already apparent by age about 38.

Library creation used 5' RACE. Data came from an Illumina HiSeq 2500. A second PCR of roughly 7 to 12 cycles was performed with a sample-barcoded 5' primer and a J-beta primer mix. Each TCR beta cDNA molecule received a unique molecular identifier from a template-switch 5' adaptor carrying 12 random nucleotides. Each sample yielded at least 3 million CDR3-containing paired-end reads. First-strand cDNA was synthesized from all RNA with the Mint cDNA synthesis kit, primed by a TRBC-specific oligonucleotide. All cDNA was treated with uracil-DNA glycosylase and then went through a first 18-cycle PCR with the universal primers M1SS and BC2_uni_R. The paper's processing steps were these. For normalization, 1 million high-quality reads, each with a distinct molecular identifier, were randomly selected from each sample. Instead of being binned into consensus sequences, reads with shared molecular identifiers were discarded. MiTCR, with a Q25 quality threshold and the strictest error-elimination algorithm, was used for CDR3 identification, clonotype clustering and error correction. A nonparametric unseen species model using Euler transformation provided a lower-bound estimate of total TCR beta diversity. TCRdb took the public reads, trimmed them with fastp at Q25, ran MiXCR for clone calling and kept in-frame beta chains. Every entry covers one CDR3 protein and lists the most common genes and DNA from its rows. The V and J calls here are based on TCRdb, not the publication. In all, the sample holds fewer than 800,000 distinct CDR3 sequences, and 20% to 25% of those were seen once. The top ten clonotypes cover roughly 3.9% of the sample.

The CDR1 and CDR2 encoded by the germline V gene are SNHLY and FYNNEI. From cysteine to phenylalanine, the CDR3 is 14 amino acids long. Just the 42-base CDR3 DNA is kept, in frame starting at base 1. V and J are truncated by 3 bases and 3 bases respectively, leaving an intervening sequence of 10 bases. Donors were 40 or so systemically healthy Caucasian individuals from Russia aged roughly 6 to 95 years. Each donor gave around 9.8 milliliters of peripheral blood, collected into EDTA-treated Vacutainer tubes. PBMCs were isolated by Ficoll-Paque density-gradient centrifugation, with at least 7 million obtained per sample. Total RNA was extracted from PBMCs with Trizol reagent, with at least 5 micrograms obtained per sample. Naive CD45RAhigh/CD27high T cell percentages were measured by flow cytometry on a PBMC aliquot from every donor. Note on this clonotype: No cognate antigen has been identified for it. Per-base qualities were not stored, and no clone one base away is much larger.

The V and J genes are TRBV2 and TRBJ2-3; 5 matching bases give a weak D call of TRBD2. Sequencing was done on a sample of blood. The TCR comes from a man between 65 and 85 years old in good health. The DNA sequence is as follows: TGTGCCAGCAGTGACCCGGACTTGACAGATACGCAGTATTTT. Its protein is CASSDPDLTDTQYF.